Sequencing of this T cell receptor (beta chain) was carried out in a study of CD8 T cells in ankylosing spondylitis. This clonotype showed up just once. TCRdb re-called the 5' RACE reads with MiXCR, one entry per CDR3 protein. Of about 260,000 distinct CDR3 sequences detected, 24% appear once; the ten largest clones hold around 0.58%. The V and J ends lost 5 bases and 4 bases respectively, with 20 bases between them. Germline lookup yields CDR1 MGHDK and CDR2 SYGVNS. The CDR3 spans 16 residues. The sequencing sample was made of blood, either unsorted or a sorted T cell fraction (not recorded which). The chain has TRBV25-1 and TRBJ2-5, with D possibly called TRBD1 or TRBD2 (6 bases each). The sequence was collected from a male donor with ankylosing spondylitis or in good health (not recorded which). DNA for the CDR3: TGTGCCAGCAGTTCCCTCCCCCCCCGGGGGCGAGAGACCCAGTACTTC. Its translation is CASSSLPPRGRETQYF.